The T cell receptor (beta chain) described here comes from a study of regulatory T cells in long-lasting Graves disease. Specified time point: newly diagnosed GD, antithyroid drugs for less than 3 months. Generation of the TCR library employed RNA extracted from PBMCs. In its sample, this clonotype was seen once. Arm-PCR with iRepertoire HTBI primers amplified the CDR3 regions for these TCR beta libraries. TCRdb itself ran the multiplex PCR reads through MiXCR, one entry per CDR3 protein. Of hundreds of thousands of distinct CDR3 sequences in the sample, 15% to 20% were seen once. The CDR3 is 14 amino acids. The germline gives CDR1 SEHNR, CDR2 FQNEAQ (reference sequence). Trimming pared 2 bases from V and 8 bases from J, leaving 13 bases between. This same sample was also part of a study on T cells in Graves' hyperthyroidism and ophthalmopathy.

This chain joins TRBV7-9 and TRBJ2-1; no reliable D call. This receptor was obtained from a man aged 40-49 years with Graves disease. The starting material was peripheral blood mononuclear cells (PBMCs), obtained at new diagnosis, from a patient treated with antithyroid drugs. CDR3 in amino acids: CASSLPDGQDEQFF. In nucleotides, the CDR3 is TGTGCCAGCAGCTTACCGGACGGCCAGGATGAGCAGTTCTTC. Variable domain in full (rest from reference TRBV7-9 and TRBJ2-1): DTGVSQNPRHKITKRGQNVTFRCDPISEHNRLYWYRQTLGQGPEFLTYFQNEAQLEKSRLLSDRFSAERPKGSFSTLEIQRTEQGDSAMYLCASSLPDGQDEQFFGPGTRLTVL.